This entry describes one T cell receptor beta chain. These data belong to a study of blood T cell repertoires in COVID-19. The Seattle site enrolled patients during active infection and followed them longitudinally. Clones were sequenced by immunoSEQ multiplex PCR, and TCRdb holds only the in-frame ones, with some missing. The profile shows 250,000 or so clones, around 87% of them singletons. The V end was cut by 5 bases, the J end by 1 base, with 14 bases between. The CDR3 is made up of 15 amino acids. Germline lookup yields CDR1 MNHEY and CDR2 SVGAGI. Source material: peripheral blood. This TCR was sampled from a woman in her sixties with COVID-19, enrolled during active disease. The gene calls are TRBV6-5 and TRBJ1-1; TRBD1 might be the D (5 bases). CDR3 bases: TGTGCCAGCAGTCGACAGCCCTCGGCGAACACTGAAGCTTTCTTT. Its translation: CASSRQPSANTEAFF.